This T cell receptor (beta chain) came from a study of blood T cell repertoires in COVID-19. Turning to the study itself: Acute and convalescent COVID-19 specimens originated in the United States, Italy and Spain. The cDNA or gDNA used as material had been derived from T cells, B-cell-depleted T cells, or PBMCs.

Per the original data handling: The authors estimated nucleated cell counts from reference gene primer amplification. Libraries were prepared by immunoSEQ multiplex PCR; TCRdb keeps only in-frame clonotypes and omits some of them. The V and J calls and clone size were taken over from that table, and D and trimming were inferred from the DNA. The sample comprises around 130,000 clones, roughly 84% of which are singletons, and about 8% rests with the top ten. V dropped 4 bases and J dropped 1; count of bases not matched to a gene: 7. CDR3 size: 16 residues. The germline CDR1 and CDR2 sequences are SGHDT and YYEEEE. Only a few counts were recorded for this clone.

This rearrangement joins TRBV5-6 to TRBJ2-7, with 11 bases aligning to TRBD2. The receptor was isolated from a human donor in a cohort sampled during active COVID-19. Sequenced material: peripheral blood. CDR3 loop: CASSLRLAGPSYEQYF. CDR3 sequence (DNA): TGTGCCAGCAGCCTAAGACTAGCGGGGCCTTCCTACGAGCAGTACTTC.